This T cell receptor beta chain was profiled in a study of STAT3 mutations in large granular lymphocyte leukemia (dated by TCRdb to about 2019). Looking at the study overall: Canonical activating STAT3 mutations were detected in roughly half of the longitudinally sequenced T-LGLL patients. Over half of the T-LGLL patients were given one or more immunosuppressive therapy regimens, and 40% of those treated had a hematologic response. Patients with T-cell large granular lymphocyte leukemia underwent serial deep sequencing of TCRbeta CDR3 and STAT3 to reconstruct clonal hierarchy and dynamics. From an initial cohort of about 220 LGL patients, roughly 20 representative T-LGLL cases were selected for longitudinal TCRbeta and STAT3 sequencing. A couple of patients with natural killer LGL leukemia were also sequenced longitudinally as controls within the study. Patients were sequenced at approximately 4.4 time points on average, with the number of samplings per patient ranging from 2 to 8.

This clone has a single count. Its binding antigen is unknown. No quality values exist for individual bases; no much larger clone is one base distant. The same DNA, extracted from blood mononuclear cells, served for both the TCR sequencing and the STAT3 sequencing. Trimmed from V: 4 bases; trimmed from J: 5 bases; junction bases lacking a gene match: 7. As encoded in the germline V gene, CDR1 is SGDLS while CDR2 is YYNGEE. From cysteine to phenylalanine, the CDR3 is 16 amino acids long. Only the CDR3 part of the read is kept: 48 bases, read in frame from the first base. Broad study findings and their caveats: In several patients, dominant TCR clone burden exceeded STAT3 mutant burden, suggesting STAT3 mutation arose secondarily within a pre-expanded clone. TCR clonotype switching after therapy was observed in 6 of 18 patients, and all newly emerging clones were found to be STAT3 wild type. Because no samples were available when a clone first appeared, clonal expansion had to be inferred from samplings taken at other points. Every T-LGLL patient showed at least one immunodominant TCRbeta clonotype, and about half showed multiple immunodominant subclonotypes. The linking of therapy response to changes in TCR clonal burden was complicated by variable intervals between samplings and differing treatment regimens. Since codominant clonotypes persisted in some patients, a small but highly pathogenic clone may have gone undetected.

TCRbeta libraries were sequenced on an Illumina MiSeq, and an average of about 41,000 productive templates per sample was obtained. The immunoSEQ assay, which uses multiplex PCR amplification, was used to generate TCRbeta CDR3 libraries. In the original analysis: Following a previously defined approach, repertoire diversity was calculated, and values close to 0 point to extremely monoclonal samples. TCRdb carries this immuneACCESS record with in-frame sequences only. Its versions omit some clonotypes, under half of them owing to an unresolved V gene in the studies checked, with the rest unexplained. That table furnishes V, J and clone size, whereas the DNA furnished D and trimming. Across this sample there are under 20,000 clones, with roughly 91% seen only once. Around 8.6% of the sample comes from the top ten.

This chain joins TRBV9 to TRBJ2-1; 12 bases in between match TRBD2. The sequenced sample consisted of peripheral blood mononuclear cells. This sequence originates from a woman between 50 and 59 years old with T-cell large granular lymphocyte leukemia. Some clones in this sample may be carry-over from other donors' samples. The age is the age at diagnosis. CDR3 reads: CASSSRRTSGNNEQFF. Read as DNA, the sequence is TGTGCCAGCAGCTCCCGGCGGACTAGCGGGAACAATGAGCAGTTCTTC.